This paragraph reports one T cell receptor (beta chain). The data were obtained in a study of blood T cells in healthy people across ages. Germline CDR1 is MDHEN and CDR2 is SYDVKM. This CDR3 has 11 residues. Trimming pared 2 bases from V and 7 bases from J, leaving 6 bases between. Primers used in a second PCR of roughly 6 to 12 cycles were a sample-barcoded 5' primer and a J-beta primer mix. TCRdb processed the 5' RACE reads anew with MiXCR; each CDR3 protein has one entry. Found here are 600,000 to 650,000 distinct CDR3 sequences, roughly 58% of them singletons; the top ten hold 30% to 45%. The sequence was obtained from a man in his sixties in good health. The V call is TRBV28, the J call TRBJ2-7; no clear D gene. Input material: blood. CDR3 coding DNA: TGTGCCAGCAGTTTAAACAATGAGCAGTACTTC. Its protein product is CASSLNNEQYF.